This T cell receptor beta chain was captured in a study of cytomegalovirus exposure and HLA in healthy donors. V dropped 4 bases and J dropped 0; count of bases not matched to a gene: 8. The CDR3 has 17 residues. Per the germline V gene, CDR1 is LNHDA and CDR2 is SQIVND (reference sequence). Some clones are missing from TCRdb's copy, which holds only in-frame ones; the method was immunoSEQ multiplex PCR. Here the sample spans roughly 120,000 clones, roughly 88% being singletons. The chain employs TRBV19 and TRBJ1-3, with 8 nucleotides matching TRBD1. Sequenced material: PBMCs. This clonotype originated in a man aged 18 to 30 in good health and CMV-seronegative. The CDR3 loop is CASSTRTGHHSGNTIYF. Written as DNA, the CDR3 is TGTGCCAGTAGTACTAGGACAGGGCACCACTCTGGAAACACCATATATTTT.